This TCR beta chain was retrieved from a study of T cell responses to AZD1222 COVID-19 vaccine (dated by TCRdb to the early 2020s). For the wider study: A total of more than 230 trial participants underwent TCR sequencing, of whom about 210 received two doses of AZD1222 and about 25 received two doses of the MenACWY control vaccine. Enrollment into the trials was organized by age into subgroups of 18-55, 56-69 and 70-plus years, and those subgroups contained approximately 160, 26 and 62 TCR-sequenced participants, respectively.

The time point label, as the study defines it: about 28 days (+/-7) after the second vaccine dose. Because spike-specific TCR depth and breadth did not differ between the two schedules, AZD1222 recipients who got a second dose at roughly 4 weeks were pooled with those who got a second dose at roughly 12 weeks. Vaccinee samples came from UK trials COV001 and COV002, including a single-blind randomized controlled phase 2/3 trial of AZD1222 (ChAdOx1 nCoV-19) in healthy adults. For TCRbeta chain sequencing, PBMC samples were collected from trial participants at day 0 and at day 28 after the second dose. Broader findings and caveats from the paper: The 56-69-year group was small, and its depth increase did not reach significance, likely because of low power. Nearly half of unique spike-specific TCRs reportedly recognized epitopes outside regions mutated in the B.1.351 and B.1.1.7 variants. Because no day 14 peak-response samples were available, the repertoires could be characterized only after the peak T cell response. Participants were mostly white British, with more females than males. The authors suggested clonal diversity may have been underestimated. The whole spike protein was spanned by vaccine-associated CD4 TCRs, and dominant responses were seen in regions 160-218 and 743-854. Only six or seven AZD1222 recipients were SARS-CoV-2 seropositive at baseline, limiting conclusions about previously exposed vaccinees. After two AZD1222 doses, spike-specific TCR breadth and depth were significantly higher than at day 0 and than in MenACWY recipients.

A word on this clone: Its antigen is not yet known. No base quality information exists; no much larger clone differs at one position.

For CDR1 and CDR2, the germline V gene (reference sequence) lists DFQATT and SNEGSKA. V and J are truncated by 5 bases and 2 bases respectively, leaving an intervening sequence of 7 bases. The CDR3 measures 11 amino acids from cysteine to phenylalanine. Of the read, only the CDR3 DNA is kept; its 33 bases are in frame from base 1. The CDR3 regions of human TCRbeta chains were analyzed by immunosequencing. The authors' pipeline ran thus. TCRs in the repertoires were matched against a reference library of SARS-CoV-2-specific TCRs that had been generated with the MIRA antigen-specificity platform. Breadth meant the fraction of unique TCRs that were SARS-CoV-2-associated, whereas depth meant the fraction of total T cells that were SARS-CoV-2-associated. Each spike-specific TCR was assigned to its reactive spike region and to a CD4 or CD8 class using the MIRA data. Log10-transformed breadth and depth values were compared by one-way ANOVA with Sidak's multiple comparisons tests. The source is immuneACCESS, and TCRdb retained only in-frame sequences with V and J called. Part of the clones is not carried over; for the studies checked, unresolved V genes explain less than half of this, and the remainder is unexplained. The DNA was the basis for D and trimming; V, J and clone size are from that table. Counted in this sample were about 140,000 clones; more than 85% of them appeared once. Roughly 3.6% of the sample is taken by the ten largest.

The receptor comes from an adult who received the AZD1222 COVID-19 vaccine. Material: peripheral blood, obtained 28 days after the second AZD1222 dose. The chain is made from TRBV20-1 and TRBJ2-7, and perhaps TRBD2 as D gene, on 5 matching bases. The CDR3 here reads CSAAGPYEQYF. The bases read TGCAGTGCTGCGGGCCCCTACGAGCAGTACTTC.